The 27 T cell receptor beta chains presented below share a single source sample, sequenced in a study of blood T cells in healthy people across ages. Using a J-beta primer mix together with a sample-barcoded 5' primer, a second PCR was run for roughly 7 to 11 cycles. One entry per CDR3 protein, called by TCRdb with MiXCR from the 5' RACE reads. The data show hundreds of thousands of distinct CDR3 sequences, under 45% seen once. Material: blood. The origin of the receptors is a man aged 60 to 69 in good health.

V is TRBV10-3 and J is TRBJ1-5, with 10 bases identical to TRBD1. V trimming: 3 bases; J trimming: 5 bases; junction bases outside the gene matches: 4. The germline gives CDR1 ENHRY, CDR2 SYGVKD. The CDR3 is 15 amino acids. The DNA for the CDR3 is TGTGCCATCAGTGATCGGGACAGGGGTGATCAGCCCCAGCATTTT. It is translated as CAISDRDRGDQPQHF.

The rearrangement joins TRBV18 to TRBJ2-1; the match to TRBD1 covers 8 bases. J gave up 2 bases and V 3 bases, and 3 bases lay outside the gene matches. The CDR3 length is 15 residues. Per the germline V gene, CDR1 is KGHSH and CDR2 is LQKENI. The CDR3 coding sequence is TGTGCCAGCTCACCGGGACAGGACCCCTACAATGAGCAGTTCTTC. This sequence encodes CASSPGQDPYNEQFF.

This chain connects TRBV13 to TRBJ2-7; the match to TRBD2 covers 10 bases. Germline V lookup: CDR1 PRHDT, CDR2 FYEKMQ (reference sequence). V was clipped by 5 bases and J by 5 bases; unmatched bases: 9. The CDR3 runs 15 residues. CDR3 sequence: CASSKRSGGVDEQYF. DNA of the CDR3: TGTGCCAGCAGCAAACGGAGCGGGGGGGTGGACGAGCAGTACTTC. Drawing the rest from reference TRBV13 and TRBJ2-7, the complete variable domain is AAGVIQSPRHLIKEKRETATLKCYPIPRHDTVYWYQQGPGQDPQFLISFYEKMQSDKGSIPDRFSAQQFSDYHSELNMSSLELGDSALYFCASSKRSGGVDEQYFGPGTRLTVT.

V usage is TRBV6-5 and J usage is TRBJ1-2; D is perhaps TRBD1 (5 bases). The CDR3 length is 16 residues. Germline CDR1 MNHEY, CDR2 SVGAGI. Trimming left V 2 bases short and J 0 bases short, with 13 bases between. The CDR3 here is CASSYAGDLANYGYTF. As DNA, the CDR3 is TGTGCCAGCAGTTACGCCGGGGACCTCGCTAACTATGGCTACACCTTC.

This chain joins TRBV12-5 and TRBJ1-4, with no clear D. CDR3 length equals 15 residues. Germline V gene sequence: CDR1 LGHNT, CDR2 FRNRAP. V lost 0 bases and J 0 bases, leaving 5 bases between the germline ends. In nucleotides, the CDR3 is TGTGCTAGTGGTTTGGTACGGGCAACTAATGAAAAACTGTTTTTT. Protein sequence: CASGLVRATNEKLFF.

This sequence joins TRBV24-1 and TRBJ2-7; 9 bases agree with TRBD2. V lost 5 bases and J lost 3; bases outside the gene matches: 4. Germline loops: CDR1 KGHDR, CDR2 SFDVKD. The CDR3 has 14 residues. CDR3 nucleotides: TGTGCCACCAGTGTTGGCGGGGGGGACTACGAGCAGTACTTC. It specifies CATSVGGGDYEQYF.

This clonotype has only a few counts. CDR3 bases: TGTGCCAGCAGTTACCAAGTTTATGGCTACACCTTC. This translates into CASSYQVYGYTF. This chain connects TRBV6-2 or TRBV6-3 to TRBJ1-2, with D hard to call. CDR3 size: 12 residues. Trimming shortened V by 2 bases and J by 5 bases, and 6 bases separated the two germline ends. Germline-derived CDR1 and CDR2 are MNHEY and SVGEGT.

The CDR3 loop is CASSGDRGQTEAFF. CDR3 sequence (DNA): TGTGCCAGCTCAGGGGACAGGGGGCAAACTGAAGCTTTCTTT. The chain has TRBV18 and TRBJ1-1, with TRBD1 matching over 12 bases. This CDR3 has 14 residues. Germline values: CDR1 KGHSH, CDR2 LQKENI. V lost 5 bases and J lost 5; bases outside the gene matches: 3.

This clonotype occurred a few times. The DNA of the CDR3 is TGTGCCAGCAGCTTAATACTTGAGCAGTTCTTC. Its translation is CASSLILEQFF. The chain carries TRBV7-2 and TRBJ2-1, with D unclear. The CDR3 sequence is 11 residues long. V was trimmed by 2 bases and J by 9 bases, leaving 5 bases between them. Germline V gene sequence: CDR1 SGHTA, CDR2 FQGNSA.

The rearrangement links TRBV11-1 to TRBJ2-3; D ambiguous. Trimming took 4 bases from V and 4 from J, leaving 9 bases between them. CDR3 size: 13 residues. The germline gives CDR1 SGHAT, CDR2 FQDESV (reference sequence). This CDR3 is CASSSNGPDTQYF. The DNA of the CDR3 is TGTGCCAGCAGCTCCAATGGCCCAGATACGCAGTATTTT.

This chain joins TRBV5-1 and TRBJ1-1, with a weak D call TRBD1 (5 bases). Germline CDR1 and CDR2: SGHRS and YFSETQ. Trimming took off 2 bases at V and 8 bases at J, with 13 bases between the two ends. This CDR3 has 13 amino acids. The chain's CDR3 is CASSFPVGGEAFF. The DNA for the CDR3 is TGCGCCAGCAGCTTTCCAGTCGGGGGAGAAGCTTTCTTT.

The rearrangement uses TRBV7-2 and TRBJ2-7, with D possibly matching TRBD1 (6 bases). This CDR3 is built from 15 residues. Germline loops: CDR1 SGHTA, CDR2 FQGNSA. Deletions cut 2 bases from V and 4 bases from J, with 15 bases between. As DNA, the CDR3 is TGTGCCAGCAGCTTAAATGGGGGACACTCTTACGAGCAGTACTTC. It codes for CASSLNGGHSYEQYF.

This chain joins TRBV9 and TRBJ1-6, with unresolved D. CDR3 length: 16 amino acids. CDR1 SGDLS and CDR2 YYNGEE come from the germline V gene. The germline V and J ends were trimmed by 4 bases and 0 bases, with 11 bases remaining between them. CDR3 residues: CASSPTGFSYNSPLHF. Written as DNA, the CDR3 is TGTGCCAGCAGCCCAACCGGGTTCTCCTATAATTCACCCCTCCACTTT.

This clonotype was picked up a small number of times. CDR3 sequence: CASSLMGGQDFYNEQFF. CDR3 nucleotide sequence: TGTGCCAGCAGCTTAATGGGGGGACAGGATTTTTACAATGAGCAGTTCTTC. This chain joins TRBV7-6 and TRBJ2-1; 8 nucleotides match TRBD1. This CDR3 spans 17 amino acids. Losses at the gene ends were 2 bases for V and 4 bases for J; bases not matched to a gene: 10. Germline V gene lookup returns CDR1 SGHVS and CDR2 FNYEAQ.

The CDR3 here is CASSQGGGWATEAFF. The CDR3 nucleotides read TGTGCCAGCAGCCAGGGGGGGGGCTGGGCCACTGAAGCTTTCTTT. This chain uses TRBV7-2 with TRBJ1-1, with 7 bases lining up with TRBD1. The trim removed 5 bases at V and 4 bases at J, leaving 10 bases unmatched. Looked up from germline, CDR1 is SGHTA and CDR2 is FQGNSA. The CDR3 length is 15 residues.

Only a few counts were recorded for this clonotype. This sequence joins TRBV20-1 and TRBJ1-2; D is uncertain. The length of the CDR3 is 15 residues. Germline CDR1 reads DFQATT; CDR2 reads SNEGSKA (reference sequence). The V end lost 4 bases, the J end lost 8 bases, and 23 bases lay between the germline ends. The CDR3 loop is CSAKGSGWPSGGYTF. The CDR3, as DNA: TGCAGTGCTAAGGGCTCAGGCTGGCCTTCTGGGGGCTACACCTTC.

This clonotype was observed a handful of times. This chain joins TRBV5-1 and TRBJ2-7; D ambiguous. The germline V gene encodes CDR1 SGHRS and CDR2 YFSETQ. CDR3 length equals 13 residues. V was shortened by 6 bases and J by 0 bases, with 10 bases between the two germline ends. The CDR3 nucleotides read TGCGCCAGCACCGCGGACGGCTCCTACGAGCAGTACTTC. It codes for CASTADGSYEQYF.

V usage is TRBV20-1 and J usage is TRBJ2-3; 8 bases are a match to TRBD2. Per germline, CDR1 DFQATT and CDR2 SNEGSKA (reference sequence). V was pared by 5 bases and J by 3 bases, with 7 bases of the junction left unmatched. This CDR3 has 14 amino acids. CDR3 nucleotides: TGCAGTGCTGGGCGGGGGGTAGGAACAGATACGCAGTATTTT. Translated, it gives CSAGRGVGTDTQYF.

This chain connects TRBV6-1 to TRBJ1-4, with 7 nucleotides matching TRBD1. The V and J ends lost 5 bases and 7 bases, in that order; junction bases with no gene match: 7. Germline CDR1 reads MNHNS; CDR2 reads SASEGT. This CDR3 comprises 14 residues. CDR3 region: CASSRQGSFEKLFF. CDR3 DNA sequence: TGTGCCAGCAGTAGACAGGGTAGTTTTGAAAAACTGTTTTTT.

The chain has TRBV10-3 and TRBJ2-5, with TRBD1 matching over 7 bases. J lost 5 bases, V lost 10 bases, and 7 bases had no gene match. Germline assignment: CDR1 ENHRY and CDR2 SYGVKD. The CDR3 loop spans 12 amino acids. CDR3 nucleotide sequence: TGTGCCACAAAGGGGGCTGCGGAGACCCAGTACTTC. Translation gives CATKGAAETQYF.

This clonotype was picked up many times. V gene TRBV5-1 combines with J gene TRBJ2-5; 9 bases line up with TRBD2. Germline V CDR1 and CDR2: SGHRS, YFSETQ. After removal of 1 base from V and 2 bases from J, the junction contained 3 bases not matched to a gene. This CDR3 has 15 amino acids. CDR3: CASSLQAGGQETQYF. Here the CDR3 DNA reads TGCGCCAGCAGCTTGCAAGCGGGGGGTCAAGAGACCCAGTACTTC.

The J gene is TRBJ2-3, the V gene TRBV7-2; D unresolved. This CDR3 contains 14 residues. V dropped 1 base and J dropped 2 bases, with 7 bases sitting between them. Germline V gene data show CDR1 as SGHTA and CDR2 as FQGNSA. The CDR3 bases are TGTGCCAGCAGCTTAGTTTCCTACACAGATACGCAGTATTTT. It specifies CASSLVSYTDTQYF.

The V and J genes are TRBV18 and TRBJ2-5, with 8 bases that match TRBD2. Germline V lookup: CDR1 KGHSH, CDR2 LQKENI. Trimming removed 4 bases from V and 3 bases from J; junction bases left unmatched: 4. The CDR3 totals 14 residues. This CDR3 reads CASSLAGIEETQYF. The CDR3 DNA is TGTGCCAGCTCACTAGCGGGGATAGAAGAGACCCAGTACTTC. Using reference TRBV18 and TRBJ2-5 for the parts outside the CDR3, the full variable domain is NAGVMQNPRHLVRRRGQEARLRCSPMKGHSHVYWYRQLPEEGLKFMVYLQKENIIDESGMPKERFSAEFPKEGPSILRIQQVVRGDSAAYFCASSLAGIEETQYFGPGTRLLVL.

The J gene is TRBJ2-5, the V gene TRBV12-3 or TRBV12-4, with D possibly being TRBD1 or TRBD2 (5 bases each). The J call may be incorrect, as the DNA end agrees better with TRBJ2-7. This CDR3 spans 14 amino acids. This CDR3 is CASTPGGTPGEQYF. The CDR3, as DNA: TGTGCCAGCACCCCAGGTGGGACCCCTGGCGAGCAGTACTTC.

The rearrangement links TRBV2 to TRBJ2-7; D gene ambiguous. Trimming pared 6 bases from V and 3 bases from J, leaving 6 bases between. The CDR3 is 11 amino acids. Looked up from germline, CDR1 is SNHLY and CDR2 is FYNNEI. The CDR3 region has the DNA TGTGCCAGCAGGTACTACTACGAGCAGTACTTC. Residues: CASRYYYEQYF.

This clonotype was seen a few times. The chain joins TRBV6-6 to TRBJ2-1; D is possibly TRBD1 (6 bases). Germline CDR1 MNHNY, CDR2 SVGAGI (reference sequence). V was trimmed by 5 bases and J by 7 bases, leaving 12 bases between them. The CDR3 is 13 amino acids. The DNA for the CDR3 is TGTGCCAGCAGTAAGGACAGCAGGAATGAGCAGTTCTTC. Residues: CASSKDSRNEQFF.

The CDR3 DNA is TGTGCCAGCAGCCCCTCACTTGGACAGAACACTGAAGCTTTCTTT. Amino acids: CASSPSLGQNTEAFF. V and J are TRBV7-2 and TRBJ1-1; D may be TRBD1 (5 bases). Germline V CDR1 and CDR2: SGHTA, FQGNSA. V lost 5 bases, J lost 1 base, and 14 bases lay in between. The CDR3 is 15 residues long.